Sequencing of this TCR beta chain was carried out in a study of identical twins. This clonotype was counted many times. The antigen is undetermined. One entry per CDR3 protein, called by TCRdb with MiXCR from the 5' RACE reads. Among some 1,700,000 distinct CDR3 sequences listed, around 33% were seen once. Regarding the study as a whole: For out-of-frame beta sequences, excess twin sharing was weaker. Out-of-frame sharing of TCR alpha in monozygotic twins was underestimated by models.

Sequenced input: cord blood. This TCR was recovered from a newborn girl in good health.

Here the CDR3 reads CASSYGHRGEKLFF. The CDR3 DNA reads as TGTGCCAGCAGTTACGGACACCGCGGGGAAAAACTGTTTTTT. The chain combines TRBV6-5 with TRBJ1-4; TRBD1 might be the D (5 bases). The CDR3 loop spans 14 amino acids. V lost 2 bases, J lost 8 bases, and 12 bases lay in between. Germline CDR1 reads MNHEY; CDR2 reads SVGAGI.